Presented here are 32 T cell receptor beta chains from one specimen sequenced in a study of blood T cell repertoires in COVID-19. Sequencing was performed with immunoSEQ multiplex PCR; in TCRdb, only in-frame clones are kept and a portion is missing. Here the sample spans 250,000 to 300,000 clones, approximately 90% being singletons. The sample consisted of peripheral blood. These receptors all stem from a middle-aged man with acute or convalescent COVID-19.

The V gene is TRBV27, the J gene TRBJ2-7; 10 bases are a match to TRBD1. V shed 6 bases and J 5 bases; nucleotides not matched to a gene: 4. The germline gives CDR1 MNHEY, CDR2 SMNVEV (reference sequence). The CDR3 totals 13 residues. The CDR3 sequence is CASRGQGVHEQYF. In DNA form, the CDR3 reads TGTGCCAGCAGAGGACAGGGGGTCCACGAGCAGTACTTC.

The chain uses TRBV5-4 and TRBJ1-6; D ambiguous. CDR1 SGHNT and CDR2 YYREEE come from the germline V gene (reference sequence). The CDR3 length is 16 residues. Trimming cost V 4 bases and J 0 bases, with 11 bases left between them. CDR3 nucleotides: TGTGCCAGCAGCACCTACGCGAGCTCCTATAATTCACCCCTCCACTTT. Its protein product is CASSTYASSYNSPLHF.

J is TRBJ2-5 and V is TRBV5-1; unclear D gene. The germline V and J ends were trimmed by 4 bases and 4 bases, with 14 bases remaining between them. The CDR3 is 14 amino acids. Per the germline V gene, CDR1 is SGHRS and CDR2 is YFSETQ. CDR3 coding DNA: TGCGCCAGCAGCCCCAACCTATACGGAGAGACCCAGTACTTC. Translation gives CASSPNLYGETQYF.

The chain employs TRBV5-5 and TRBJ1-6, with TRBD1 as a possible D gene (6 bases). CDR3 length: 12 residues. Deletions cut 8 bases from V and 7 bases from J, with 10 bases between. Germline loops: CDR1 SGHKS, CDR2 YYEKEE (reference sequence). Written as DNA, the CDR3 is TGTGCCAGAGGACAGTGGAATTCACCCCTCCACTTT. This translates into CARGQWNSPLHF.

This clone was picked up a small number of times. The chain couples TRBV3-1 (or the pseudogene TRBV3-2) to TRBJ1-1; 7 bases fit TRBD1. CDR1 and CDR2 (germline): LGHDT, YNNKEL (reference sequence). The CDR3 runs to 13 residues. Trimming at V came to 5 bases and at J to 4 bases, leaving 4 bases not matched to a gene. The CDR3 here is CASSSTGSTEAFF. The CDR3 nucleotides are TGTGCCAGCAGCTCGACAGGGAGCACTGAAGCTTTCTTT.

This clone was seen just once. DNA for the CDR3: TGTGCCATCAGTGAGGCACAGGGGGTCACTGAAGCTTTCTTT. Translating gives CAISEAQGVTEAFF. The V call is TRBV10-3, the J call TRBJ1-1; 8 bases align to TRBD1. The CDR3 is 14 residues long. J gave up 4 bases and V 2 bases, and 3 bases lay outside the gene matches. In germline, CDR1 is ENHRY, CDR2 SYGVKD.

J is TRBJ2-3 and V is TRBV2, with a possible D match to TRBD2 (6 bases). Looked up from germline, CDR1 is SNHLY and CDR2 is FYNNEI. This CDR3 has 12 residues. Between the trimmed V and J ends, which lost 4 bases and 7 bases, there was a span of 9 bases. The CDR3 spells CASSGGGNTQYF. The CDR3, as DNA: TGTGCCAGCAGTGGTGGAGGGAATACGCAGTATTTT.

Only one count was recorded for this clone. This chain links TRBV11-1 with TRBJ2-2, with D perhaps TRBD1 (6 bases). Germline CDR1 SGHAT, CDR2 FQDESV (reference sequence). Between the trimmed V and J ends, which lost 4 bases and 1 base, there was a span of 13 bases. This CDR3 is 16 amino acids long. This CDR3 is CASSSFPTGNTGELFF. CDR3 coding DNA: TGTGCCAGCAGCTCCTTCCCGACAGGGAACACCGGGGAGCTGTTTTTT.

The chain employs TRBV7-2 and TRBJ2-3; perhaps TRBD2 as D (5 bases). Germline assignment: CDR1 SGHTA and CDR2 FQGNSA. The CDR3 loop spans 14 amino acids. V was clipped by 5 bases and J by 5 bases, with 14 bases between them. CDR3 in DNA: TGTGCCAGCAGCACCCGTCCGGGGATAGATACGCAGTATTTT. It is translated as CASSTRPGIDTQYF.

The chain recombines TRBV10-3 with TRBJ2-1; TRBD1 aligns across 11 bases. With V trimmed by 10 bases and J by 4 bases, 6 bases remained unmatched. Looked up from germline, CDR1 is ENHRY and CDR2 is SYGVKD. The CDR3 is 14 amino acids. The CDR3 DNA reads TGTGCCAGCAACTGGGACAGGGGGTACAATGAGCAGTTCTTC. This sequence encodes CASNWDRGYNEQFF.

V usage is TRBV7-8 and J usage is TRBJ2-3; the match to TRBD2 covers 14 bases. Losses at the gene ends were 5 bases for V and 2 bases for J; bases not matched to a gene: 6. The CDR3 has 17 amino acids. Germline CDR1 SGHVS, CDR2 FQNEAQ. CDR3 DNA: TGTGCCAGCAGCCCATGGACTAGCGGGGGGTCCACAGATACGCAGTATTTT. Its protein is CASSPWTSGGSTDTQYF. Filled out from reference TRBV7-8 and TRBJ2-3, the complete variable domain reads GAGVSQSPRYKVAKRGQDVALRCDPISGHVSLFWYQQALGQGPEFLTYFQNEAQLDKSGLPSDRFFAERPEGSVSTLKIQRTQQEDSAVYLCASSPWTSGGSTDTQYFGPGTRLTVL.

The rearrangement joins TRBV5-1 to TRBJ2-1, with TRBD2 matching over 11 bases. The CDR3 totals 13 residues. Germline assignment: CDR1 SGHRS and CDR2 YFSETQ. V lost 5 bases, J lost 9 bases, and 4 bases stayed unmatched. The CDR3 loop is CASRTSGDGEQFF. CDR3 DNA sequence: TGCGCCAGCAGGACTAGCGGGGACGGTGAGCAGTTCTTC. Together with reference TRBV5-1 and TRBJ2-1, the CDR3 gives the full variable domain: KAGVTQTPRYLIKTRGQQVTLSCSPISGHRSVSWYQQTPGQGLQFLFEYFSETQRNKGNFPGRFSGRQFSNSRSEMNVSTLELGDSALYLCASRTSGDGEQFFGPGTRLTVL.

V usage is TRBV24-1 and J usage is TRBJ1-1, with a possible D match to TRBD1 (6 bases). Germline assignment: CDR1 KGHDR and CDR2 SFDVKD. This CDR3 region has 13 residues. V gave up 9 bases and J gave up 8 bases, with 18 bases separating them. The CDR3 spells CATRGGAFAEAFF. The CDR3 DNA reads TGTGCCACCCGGGGGGGCGCATTTGCGGAAGCTTTCTTT.

The chain joins TRBV20-1 to TRBJ1-2; D gene uncertain. Per germline, CDR1 DFQATT and CDR2 SNEGSKA (reference sequence). This CDR3 is 12 amino acids long. V lost 3 bases and J lost 8, with 13 bases in between. This CDR3 is CSASPEAWGYTF. The CDR3 nucleotides read TGCAGTGCTAGTCCGGAGGCGTGGGGCTACACCTTC.

This clone was detected a few times. The rearrangement joins TRBV7-8 to TRBJ1-5; D remains unclear. Germline CDR1 is SGHVS and CDR2 is FQNEAQ. Trimming stripped 5 bases from V and 4 bases from J, with 15 bases between. The CDR3 loop spans 15 amino acids. As DNA, the CDR3 is TGTGCCAGCAGCATAAGGTCCGGGTATAATCAGCCCCAGCATTTT. It encodes CASSIRSGYNQPQHF.

V and J are TRBV10-1 and TRBJ2-2; 8 nucleotides agree with TRBD2. CDR1 and CDR2 from the germline V gene are WNHNN and SYGVQD (reference sequence). The CDR3 contains 17 residues. The junction had 7 bases not matched to a gene; V was cut back by 2 bases and J by 2 bases. CDR3 region: CASSEGRGAANTGELFF. DNA of the CDR3: TGCGCCAGCAGTGAGGGGCGGGGGGCCGCAAACACCGGGGAGCTGTTTTTT.

J is TRBJ2-2 and V is TRBV3-1 (or the pseudogene TRBV3-2), with 9 bases identical to TRBD1. Germline values: CDR1 LGHDT, CDR2 YNNKEL (reference sequence). The CDR3 spans 15 residues. Trimming removed 5 bases from V and 4 bases from J; junction bases left unmatched: 5. CDR3: CASSRGTGFTGELFF. CDR3 DNA: TGTGCCAGCAGCAGAGGGACAGGGTTCACCGGGGAGCTGTTTTTT.

The V and J genes are TRBV6-5 and TRBJ2-2, with D possibly matching TRBD1 (5 bases). Germline assignment: CDR1 MNHEY and CDR2 SVGAGI. This CDR3 is 14 amino acids long. The V gene lost 6 bases and the J gene lost 7 bases, with 15 bases spanning the gap. The CDR3 reads CASSRQLGYGELFF. The CDR3 DNA follows: TGTGCCAGCAGCAGACAGCTGGGATACGGGGAGCTGTTTTTT.

This chain links TRBV3-1 (or the pseudogene TRBV3-2) with TRBJ1-2, with a tentative D call TRBD1 (5 bases). Germline V gives CDR1 LGHDT, CDR2 YNNKEL (reference sequence). The CDR3 has 14 amino acids. Trimming removed 6 bases at V and 3 bases at J, with 14 bases between. Here the CDR3 reads CASSQRDSYYGYTF. The DNA for the CDR3 is TGTGCCAGCAGTCAAAGGGACTCCTACTATGGCTACACCTTC.

The rearrangement uses TRBV20-1 and TRBJ1-2, with D possibly TRBD1 on 6 matching bases. The CDR3 is 11 residues long. Looked up from germline, CDR1 is DFQATT and CDR2 is SNEGSKA (reference sequence). Trimming cost V 2 bases and J 11 bases, with 12 bases left between them. Written as DNA, the CDR3 is TGCAGTGCTAGACAGACAGGTTTTTACACCTTC. This gives the protein CSARQTGFYTF.

This chain links TRBV19 with TRBJ1-2; D is possibly TRBD1 (5 bases). The CDR3 has 12 amino acids. Trimming took off 6 bases at V and 4 bases at J, with 9 bases between the two ends. The germline gives CDR1 LNHDA, CDR2 SQIVND (reference sequence). As DNA, the CDR3 is TGTGCCAGTAGAACAGGAGTCTATGGCTACACCTTC. Translation gives CASRTGVYGYTF. Full variable domain (outside the CDR3, taken from reference TRBV19 and TRBJ1-2): DGGITQSPKYLFRKEGQNVTLSCEQNLNHDAMYWYRQDPGQGLRLIYYSQIVNDFQKGDIAEGYSVSREKKESFPLTVTSAQKNPTAFYLCASRTGVYGYTFGSGTRLTVV.

The V gene is TRBV7-2, the J gene TRBJ2-1; D may be TRBD1 (5 bases). The CDR3 sequence is 16 residues long. Trimming took 6 bases from V and 0 from J, leaving 15 bases between them. From germline, CDR1 is SGHTA and CDR2 FQGNSA. The CDR3 DNA reads as TGTGCCAGCAGTTCCGACAGACCGAGCTCCTACAATGAGCAGTTCTTC. Protein sequence: CASSSDRPSSYNEQFF.

This clone was observed a single time. The V and J genes are TRBV14 and TRBJ1-1; D is unclear. Trimming stripped 2 bases from V and 4 bases from J, with 2 bases between. The germline gives CDR1 SGHDN, CDR2 FVKESK. The CDR3 spans 11 residues. The CDR3 DNA is TGTGCCAGCAGCCAACTCACTGAAGCTTTCTTT. It encodes CASSQLTEAFF.

The rearrangement uses TRBV5-1 and TRBJ1-4; D unclear. Germline loops: CDR1 SGHRS, CDR2 YFSETQ. The CDR3 runs to 15 residues. V shed 0 bases and J shed 5 bases, with 11 bases lying between them. Written as DNA, the CDR3 is TGCGCCAGCAGCTTGGATGTGGAGAACAATGAAAAACTGTTTTTT. Translation: CASSLDVENNEKLFF.

The table lists this clone with a few counts. The chain employs TRBV3-1 (or the pseudogene TRBV3-2) and TRBJ2-3, with 8 nucleotides matching TRBD1. The V and J ends lost 0 bases and 1 base, in that order; junction bases with no gene match: 12. Germline-derived CDR1 and CDR2 are LGHDT and YNNKEL (reference sequence). The CDR3 spans 19 residues. CDR3: CASSQDIQGAFRGTDTQYF. The CDR3 bases are TGTGCCAGCAGCCAAGATATCCAGGGGGCCTTTAGGGGCACAGATACGCAGTATTTT.

The chain recombines TRBV11-2 with TRBJ2-4; D not certain. V was clipped by 3 bases and J by 2 bases, with 11 bases between them. The CDR3 runs 15 residues. CDR1 and CDR2 (germline): SGHAT, FQNNGV. The CDR3, as DNA: TGTGCCAGCAGCTTGTATCTCCTTCCCAAAAACATTCAGTACTTC. This gives the protein CASSLYLLPKNIQYF.

The J gene is TRBJ1-3, the V gene TRBV6-5; 8 nucleotides align to TRBD1. The CDR3 runs 15 residues. The junction had 6 bases not matched to a gene; V was cut back by 6 bases and J by 2 bases. Germline V gene sequence: CDR1 MNHEY, CDR2 SVGAGI. CDR3 coding DNA: TGTGCCAGCAGCCTAGACAGGGGCGCTGGAAACACCATATATTTT. This encodes CASSLDRGAGNTIYF.

The chain carries TRBV27 and TRBJ1-2; TRBD1 aligns across 8 bases. CDR3 length equals 13 residues. Germline V gene lookup returns CDR1 MNHEY and CDR2 SMNVEV (reference sequence). As DNA, the CDR3 is TGTGCTTCGGGACAGGCCGCACTCTATGGCTACACCTTC. Residues: CASGQAALYGYTF.

The chain links TRBV10-3 to TRBJ2-3, with 8 bases identical to TRBD1. The length of the CDR3 is 16 residues. With 3 bases clipped from V and 3 bases from J, the junction kept 8 bases outside the gene matches. Per germline, CDR1 ENHRY and CDR2 SYGVKD. The CDR3 region has the DNA TGTGCCATCAGTGAAGCAGGGGGCGGCGAAACAGATACGCAGTATTTT. This translates into CAISEAGGGETDTQYF.

This chain links TRBV25-1 with TRBJ1-2; 8 bases align to TRBD1. This CDR3 has 16 residues. Per the germline V gene, CDR1 is MGHDK and CDR2 is SYGVNS. With V trimmed by 8 bases and J by 6 bases, 17 bases remained unmatched. The CDR3 reads CASSQGRTGRRDGYTF. The CDR3 DNA is TGTGCCAGCTCCCAGGGTAGGACAGGGCGGCGGGATGGCTACACCTTC.

The chain joins TRBV18 to TRBJ1-1; 10 bases agree with TRBD1. CDR3 length: 13 residues. From germline, CDR1 is KGHSH and CDR2 LQKENI. After removal of 8 bases from V and 3 bases from J, the junction contained 3 bases not matched to a gene. CDR3 in DNA: TGTGCCAGCCCCGGGACAGGGGACACTGAAGCTTTCTTT. This sequence encodes CASPGTGDTEAFF. Looking up the rest from reference TRBV18 and TRBJ1-1 gives the full variable domain: NAGVMQNPRHLVRRRGQEARLRCSPMKGHSHVYWYRQLPEEGLKFMVYLQKENIIDESGMPKERFSAEFPKEGPSILRIQQVVRGDSAAYFCASPGTGDTEAFFGQGTRLTVV.

The rearrangement links TRBV5-1 to TRBJ2-1; D perhaps matches TRBD2 (6 bases). The germline CDR1 and CDR2 sequences are SGHRS and YFSETQ. The germline V and J ends were trimmed by 3 bases and 4 bases, with 20 bases remaining between them. The CDR3 spans 17 residues. The DNA for the CDR3 is TGCGCCAGCAGCTCCTTCGGGGCCGGTGCGGGGTACAATGAGCAGTTCTTC. Translated, it gives CASSSFGAGAGYNEQFF.